This TCR beta chain was documented in a study of blood T cell repertoires in COVID-19. Study-level background: T cells, B-cell-depleted T cells, or PBMCs provided the cDNA or gDNA that served as material.

Original processing methods: From reference gene primer amplification, estimates of nucleated cell counts were derived. Profiling relied on immunoSEQ multiplex PCR, and the TCRdb table lists in-frame clones only, not all of them. Clone size and the V and J calls come from that table; the DNA yielded D and trimming. Among 120,000 or so clones listed, approximately 87% were seen once. The sample was peripheral blood. The sequence came from a man in his sixties with acute or convalescent COVID-19.

CDR3 amino acids: CSVRGQGDTQYF. The CDR3 coding sequence is TGCAGCGTCAGGGGGCAAGGAGATACGCAGTATTTT. The chain has TRBV29-1 and TRBJ2-3; 8 bases fit TRBD1. The CDR3 runs 12 residues. Germline loops: CDR1 SQVTM, CDR2 ANQGSEA. The junction had 4 bases not matched to a gene; V was cut back by 6 bases and J by 5 bases.